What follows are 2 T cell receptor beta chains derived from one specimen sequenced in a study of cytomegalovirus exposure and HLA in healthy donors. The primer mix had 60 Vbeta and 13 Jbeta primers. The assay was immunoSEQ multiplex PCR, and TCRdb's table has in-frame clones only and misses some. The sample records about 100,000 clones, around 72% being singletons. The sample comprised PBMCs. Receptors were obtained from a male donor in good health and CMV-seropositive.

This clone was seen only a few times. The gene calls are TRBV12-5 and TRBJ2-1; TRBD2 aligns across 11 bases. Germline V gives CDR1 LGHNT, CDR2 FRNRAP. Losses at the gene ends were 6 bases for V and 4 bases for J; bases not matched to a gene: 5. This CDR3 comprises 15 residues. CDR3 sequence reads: CASGEGLAVYNEQFF. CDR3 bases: TGTGCTAGTGGGGAGGGACTAGCGGTGTACAATGAGCAGTTCTTC.

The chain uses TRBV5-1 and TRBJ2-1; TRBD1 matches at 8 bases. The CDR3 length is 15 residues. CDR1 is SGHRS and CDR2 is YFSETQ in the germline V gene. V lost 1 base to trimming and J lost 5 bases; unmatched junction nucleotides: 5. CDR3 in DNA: TGCGCCAGCAGCTTGCTTCAGGGGGCCAACAATGAGCAGTTCTTC. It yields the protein CASSLLQGANNEQFF.